This entry describes one TCR beta chain. Generated by immunoSEQ multiplex PCR, the TCRdb table keeps only in-frame clones and is missing some. The top ten clones hold 15% to 20% of a sample with around 100,000 clones, about 88% of them seen once. The data stem from a study of control samples from healthy donors and cancer patients. CDR1 SGHNT and CDR2 YYREEE come from the germline V gene (reference sequence). V was pared by 4 bases and J by 12 bases, with 14 bases between. CDR3 size: 12 residues. This TCR was sampled from a woman aged 50 to 60 in good health. Sequenced material: blood. The gene calls are TRBV5-4 and TRBJ2-1; unclear D gene. Here the CDR3 DNA reads TGTGCCAGCAGCCTGGACGTTTCTGGGCAGTTCTTC. This translates into CASSLDVSGQFF. Together with reference TRBV5-4 and TRBJ2-1, the CDR3 gives the full variable domain: ETGVTQSPTHLIKTRGQQVTLRCSSQSGHNTVSWYQQALGQGPQFIFQYYREEENGRGNFPPRFSGLQFPNYSSELNVNALELDDSALYLCASSLDVSGQFFGPGTRLTVL.